The present entry profiles one TCR beta chain with its context. Its specificity is not known. The data are from a study of shared clonotypes between healthy human individuals. General study points: In contrast to clonotypes shared by all four donors, non-shared clonotypes had lower generation probabilities.

Naive-designated CD8 cells lacked CD45RO, were positively enriched for CCR7, and omitted terminally differentiated effector memory CD45RA+ cells. Germline lookup yields CDR1 SGHTA and CDR2 FQGNSA. Trimming pared 4 bases from V and 1 base from J, leaving 17 bases between. The CDR3 is made up of 17 amino acids. Profiled with immunoSEQ multiplex PCR; TCRdb holds only in-frame clones, not every one. The data contain about 550,000 clones, 95% of them singletons. The receptor was isolated from a woman aged 25 to 39 in good health. Sequenced material: naive CD8+ T cells sorted from blood. This chain joins TRBV7-2 and TRBJ2-4, with unresolved D. The CDR3: CASSSPIQERAKNIQYF. CDR3 nucleotide sequence: TGTGCCAGCAGCTCCCCTATCCAGGAACGCGCCAAAAACATTCAGTACTTC.